These 7 T cell receptor beta chains were sequenced from one sample in a study of spatial heterogeneity in lung cancer (dated by TCRdb to between 2018 and 2021). The receptor library was made with 5' RACE. The run used a NextSeq 500. TCRdb itself trimmed the public reads at Q25 with fastp, ran MiXCR and retained productive beta chains. Rows are unified per CDR3 protein, each entry keeping the most common DNA and genes. Here the sample has around 110,000 distinct CDR3 sequences; roughly an eighth occur a single time. The leading ten clones occupy roughly 17% of the sample. Sample time point, as interpreted from the label and publication: blood at routine non-recurrence follow-up after resection. Whole RNA extracted from tumor and nontumor lung tissue, or from cryopreserved PBMC samples, was used for TCR sequencing without cell sorting. The sequenced sample was PBMCs, obtained at follow-up. The receptors here all came from a male donor with early-stage non-small cell lung cancer.

V is TRBV7-8 and J is TRBJ1-1; D remains ambiguous. The V end lost 2 bases, the J end lost 6 bases, and 10 bases lay between the germline ends. There are 13 residues in the CDR3. CDR1 SGHVS and CDR2 FQNEAQ come from the germline V gene. The CDR3 bases are TGTGCCAGCAGCTTAAGGGTGTCCTCTGAAGCTTTCTTT. Translation gives CASSLRVSSEAFF.

This clonotype was seen ten or more times. The chain recombines TRBV2 with TRBJ2-5; the D gene is possibly TRBD1 (6 bases). The V gene lost 3 bases and the J gene lost 9 bases, with 14 bases spanning the gap. The CDR3 totals 13 residues. Germline-derived CDR1 and CDR2 are SNHLY and FYNNEI. The CDR3 loop reads CASSDQGQVAQYF. The CDR3 DNA sequence: TGTGCCAGCAGTGACCAGGGACAAGTGGCCCAGTACTTC.

This clonotype is classed as medium-sized (0.01 to 0.1%). This chain uses TRBV13 with TRBJ1-1; D not resolved. Trimming removed 5 bases from V and 3 bases from J, with 16 bases in between. This CDR3 region has 15 residues. The germline CDR1 and CDR2 sequences are PRHDT and FYEKMQ (reference sequence). The CDR3 DNA sequence: TGTGCCAGCAGCCCCCGGCGGGGAACCTACACTGAAGCTTTCTTT. This translates into CASSPRRGTYTEAFF.

At least ten counts were recorded for this clonotype. The chain combines TRBV6-5 with TRBJ2-6, with D hard to call. Germline-derived CDR1 and CDR2 are MNHEY and SVGAGI. V dropped 5 bases and J dropped 1 base, with 6 bases sitting between them. This CDR3 spans 14 amino acids. The CDR3: CASSQLSGANVLTF. The CDR3 bases are TGTGCCAGCAGTCAGCTATCTGGGGCCAACGTCCTGACTTTC.

This clonotype has a handful of counts. The J gene is TRBJ1-2, the V gene TRBV27, with 8 positions matching TRBD1. The CDR3 contains 16 residues. With 5 bases clipped from V and 4 bases from J, the junction kept 12 bases outside the gene matches. The germline V gene encodes CDR1 MNHEY and CDR2 SMNVEV (reference sequence). CDR3 amino acids: CASSSDPGGRGYGYTF. CDR3 sequence (DNA): TGTGCCAGCAGTAGCGACCCAGGGGGCAGGGGCTATGGCTACACCTTC.

Many counts were recorded for this clonotype. The chain employs TRBV6-5 and TRBJ2-1; D is uncertain. This CDR3 has 14 amino acids. V lost 0 bases and J lost 8, with 11 bases in between. Germline CDR1 reads MNHEY; CDR2 reads SVGAGI. CDR3: CASSYSAPGYEQFF. CDR3 in DNA: TGTGCCAGCAGTTACTCGGCTCCCGGTTATGAGCAGTTCTTC.

The CDR3: CASSLERGATEAFF. Written as DNA, the CDR3 is TGCGCCAGCAGCTTGGAGCGGGGGGCAACTGAAGCTTTCTTT. The V gene is TRBV5-1, the J gene TRBJ1-1, with D possibly TRBD1 on 6 matching bases. The CDR3 is made up of 14 amino acids. Germline CDR1 reads SGHRS; CDR2 reads YFSETQ. Trimming shortened V by 0 bases and J by 5 bases, and 11 bases separated the two germline ends.